The 9 T cell receptor beta chains below were found in one sample sequenced in a study of cytomegalovirus exposure and HLA in healthy donors. Generated by immunoSEQ multiplex PCR, the TCRdb table keeps only in-frame clones and is missing some. The sample includes fewer than 400,000 clones, 86% of them seen just once. The sample consisted of PBMCs. Receptor source: a woman aged 18-30 years in good health and CMV-seronegative.

The chain uses TRBV25-1 and TRBJ2-1; D is possibly TRBD2 (6 bases). Germline V lookup: CDR1 MGHDK, CDR2 SYGVNS. Trimming left V 3 bases short and J 5 bases short, with 17 bases between. This CDR3 spans 16 amino acids. The CDR3 protein is CASSDGGGAEDNEQFF. The CDR3, as DNA: TGTGCCAGCAGTGATGGTGGCGGGGCGGAGGACAATGAGCAGTTCTTC.

The chain uses TRBV4-1 and TRBJ2-7, with 10 positions matching TRBD2. Per the germline V gene, CDR1 is MGHRA and CDR2 is YSYEKL. The CDR3 sequence is 16 residues long. J gave up 3 bases and V 0 bases, and 5 bases lay outside the gene matches. DNA of the CDR3: TGCGCCAGCAGCCAAGAACCACTAGCGGGAAACTACGAGCAGTACTTC. This translates into CASSQEPLAGNYEQYF.

The chain uses TRBV18 and TRBJ2-7; 9 positions match TRBD1. This CDR3 has 14 residues. The germline gives CDR1 KGHSH, CDR2 LQKENI. J was trimmed by 6 bases and V by 5 bases; bases with no gene match: 8. CDR3 nucleotides: TGTGCCAGCTCAAGTACAGGGGGCACCGGCGAGCAGTACTTC. Translated: CASSSTGGTGEQYF.

This rearrangement joins TRBV14 to TRBJ2-3; TRBD2 might be the D (5 bases). Germline assignment: CDR1 SGHDN and CDR2 FVKESK. This CDR3 comprises 13 residues. V lost 4 bases to trimming and J lost 5 bases, with 10 bases between them. The CDR3 nucleotides are TGTGCCAGCAGCCCCCCTGGACTAGATACGCAGTATTTT. Protein: CASSPPGLDTQYF.

The chain couples TRBV30 to TRBJ1-1, with D possibly TRBD1 on 5 matching bases. Trimming took 8 bases from V and 0 from J, leaving 13 bases between them. CDR3 length equals 13 residues. Germline lookup yields CDR1 GTSNPN and CDR2 SVGIG (reference sequence). The CDR3 region has the DNA TGTGCCGGGCAGGACAAAATGAACACTGAAGCTTTCTTT. It translates to CAGQDKMNTEAFF. Using reference TRBV30 and TRBJ1-1 for the parts outside the CDR3, the full variable domain is SQTIHQWPATLVQPVGSPLSLECTVEGTSNPNLYWYRQAAGRGLQLLFYSVGIGQISSEVPQNLSASRPQDRQFILSSKKLLLSDSGFYLCAGQDKMNTEAFFGQGTRLTVV.

The chain employs TRBV4-2 and TRBJ2-2, with a possible D match to TRBD2 (6 bases). The germline V gene encodes CDR1 LGHNA and CDR2 YNFKEQ. V dropped 1 base and J dropped 3 bases, with 9 bases sitting between them. The CDR3 runs to 15 residues. The CDR3 is CASSQVRLDTGELFF. The DNA for the CDR3 is TGTGCCAGCAGCCAAGTTCGACTAGACACCGGGGAGCTGTTTTTT.

This clone was observed once. V usage is TRBV18 and J usage is TRBJ2-1; the D is unclear. V was shortened by 8 bases and J by 3 bases, with 11 bases between the two germline ends. This CDR3 comprises 13 residues. Germline CDR1 is KGHSH and CDR2 is LQKENI. In DNA form, the CDR3 reads TGTGCCAGCGCCCGCGGTGTCTACAATGAGCAGTTCTTC. Translated, it gives CASARGVYNEQFF.

This chain uses TRBV6-5 with TRBJ1-5, with a weak D call TRBD1 (5 bases). The germline V gene encodes CDR1 MNHEY and CDR2 SVGAGI. Between the trimmed V and J ends, which lost 2 bases and 6 bases, there was a span of 11 bases. This CDR3 region has 14 residues. The CDR3 spells CASSYGQGGQPQHF. CDR3 nucleotide sequence: TGTGCCAGCAGTTACGGGCAGGGTGGTCAGCCCCAGCATTTT.

CDR3 sequence reads: CASSRMDRGDTQYF. The DNA of the CDR3 is TGTGCCAGCAGCAGGATGGACAGGGGAGATACGCAGTATTTT. The chain carries TRBV7-3 and TRBJ2-3, with 9 positions matching TRBD1. The CDR3 loop spans 14 amino acids. V shed 5 bases and J 5 bases; nucleotides not matched to a gene: 5. CDR1 and CDR2 from the germline V gene are SGHTA and FQGTGA.